The table lists the clone carrying this T cell receptor beta chain with a few counts. In the study's own analysis: Researchers report that nucleated cell counts were estimated from reference gene primer amplification. Using immunoSEQ multiplex PCR, the repertoire was profiled, and TCRdb retains in-frame clones only, with some absent. Clone size and the V and J calls come from that table; the DNA yielded D and trimming. This sample yields fewer than 70,000 clones, of which about 88% are seen a single time; 7.5% to 9.5% belongs to the top ten. The data are from a study of blood T cell repertoires in COVID-19. The overall study: The origin of the acute and convalescent COVID-19 samples was the United States, Italy and Spain. In each case, the material was cDNA or gDNA derived from T cells, B-cell-depleted T cells, or PBMCs.

This CDR3 region has 16 residues. Trimming at V came to 5 bases and at J to 8 bases, leaving 12 bases not matched to a gene. CDR1 and CDR2 from the germline V gene are PRHDT and FYEKMQ (reference sequence). What was sequenced was peripheral blood. The TCR originated in a woman in her 70s with active COVID-19. The rearrangement links TRBV13 to TRBJ1-6; TRBD1 agrees at 7 bases. As DNA, the CDR3 is TGTGCCAGCAGCCTCCGGACAGGCTCAACCCATTCACCCCTCCACTTT. This translates into CASSLRTGSTHSPLHF.